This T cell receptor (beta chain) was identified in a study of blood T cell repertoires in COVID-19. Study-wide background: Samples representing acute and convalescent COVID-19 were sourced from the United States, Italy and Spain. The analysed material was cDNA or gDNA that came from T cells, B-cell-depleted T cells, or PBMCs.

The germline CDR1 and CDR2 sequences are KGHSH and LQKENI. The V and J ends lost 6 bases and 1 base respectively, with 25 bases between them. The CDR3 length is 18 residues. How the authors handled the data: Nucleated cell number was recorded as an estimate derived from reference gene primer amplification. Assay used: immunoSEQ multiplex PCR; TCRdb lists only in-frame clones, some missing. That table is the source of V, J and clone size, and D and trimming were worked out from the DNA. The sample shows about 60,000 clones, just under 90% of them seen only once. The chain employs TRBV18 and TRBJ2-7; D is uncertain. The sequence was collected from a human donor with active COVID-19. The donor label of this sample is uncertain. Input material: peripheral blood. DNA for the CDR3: TGTGCCAGCTCTCTAGTCGGCAGCAACCCGAGCCCTTCCTACGAGCAGTACTTC. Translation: CASSLVGSNPSPSYEQYF.